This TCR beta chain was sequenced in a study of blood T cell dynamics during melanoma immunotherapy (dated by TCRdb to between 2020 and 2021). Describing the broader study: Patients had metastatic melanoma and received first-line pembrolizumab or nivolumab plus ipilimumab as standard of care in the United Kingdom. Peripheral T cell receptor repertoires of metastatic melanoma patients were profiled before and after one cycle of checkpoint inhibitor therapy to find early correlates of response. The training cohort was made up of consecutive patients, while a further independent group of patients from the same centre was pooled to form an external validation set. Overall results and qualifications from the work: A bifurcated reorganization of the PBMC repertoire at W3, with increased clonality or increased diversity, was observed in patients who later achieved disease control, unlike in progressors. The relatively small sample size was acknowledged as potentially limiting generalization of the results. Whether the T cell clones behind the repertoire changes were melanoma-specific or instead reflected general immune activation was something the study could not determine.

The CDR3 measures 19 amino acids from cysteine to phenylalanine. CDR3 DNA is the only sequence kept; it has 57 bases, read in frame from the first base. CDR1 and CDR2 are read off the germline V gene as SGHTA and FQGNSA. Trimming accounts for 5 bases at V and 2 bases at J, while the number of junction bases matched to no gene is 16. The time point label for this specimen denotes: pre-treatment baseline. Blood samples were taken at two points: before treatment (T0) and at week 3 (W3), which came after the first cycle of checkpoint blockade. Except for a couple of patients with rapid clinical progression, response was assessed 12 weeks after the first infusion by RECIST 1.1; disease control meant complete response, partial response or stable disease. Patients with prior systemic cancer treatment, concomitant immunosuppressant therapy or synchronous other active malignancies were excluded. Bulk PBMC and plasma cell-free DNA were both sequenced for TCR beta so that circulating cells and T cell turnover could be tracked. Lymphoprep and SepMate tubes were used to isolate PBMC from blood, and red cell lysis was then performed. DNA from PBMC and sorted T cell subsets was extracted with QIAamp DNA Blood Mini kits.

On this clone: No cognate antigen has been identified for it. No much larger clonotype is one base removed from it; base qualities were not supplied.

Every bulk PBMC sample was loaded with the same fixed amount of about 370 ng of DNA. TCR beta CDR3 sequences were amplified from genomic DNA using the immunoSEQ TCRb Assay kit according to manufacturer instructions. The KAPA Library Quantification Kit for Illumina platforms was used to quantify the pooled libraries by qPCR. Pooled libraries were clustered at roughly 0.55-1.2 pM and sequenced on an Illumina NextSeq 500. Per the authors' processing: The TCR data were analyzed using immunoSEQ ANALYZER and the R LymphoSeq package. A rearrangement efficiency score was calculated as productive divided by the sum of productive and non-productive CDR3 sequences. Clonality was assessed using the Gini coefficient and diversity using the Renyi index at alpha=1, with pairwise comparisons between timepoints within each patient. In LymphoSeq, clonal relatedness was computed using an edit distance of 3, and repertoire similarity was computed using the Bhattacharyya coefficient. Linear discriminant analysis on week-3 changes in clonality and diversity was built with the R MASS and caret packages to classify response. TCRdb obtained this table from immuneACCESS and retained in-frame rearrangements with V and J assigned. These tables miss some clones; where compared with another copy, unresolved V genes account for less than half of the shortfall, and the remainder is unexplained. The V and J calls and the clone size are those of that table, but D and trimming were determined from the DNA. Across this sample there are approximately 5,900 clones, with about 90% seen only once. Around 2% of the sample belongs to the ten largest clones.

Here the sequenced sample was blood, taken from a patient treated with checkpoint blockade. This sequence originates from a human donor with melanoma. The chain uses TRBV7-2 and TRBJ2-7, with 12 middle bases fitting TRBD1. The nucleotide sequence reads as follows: TGTGCCAGCAGCCATCGGAGGGGACAGGGGGCCGCGGGGACCTACGAGCAGTACTTC. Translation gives CASSHRRGQGAAGTYEQYF.